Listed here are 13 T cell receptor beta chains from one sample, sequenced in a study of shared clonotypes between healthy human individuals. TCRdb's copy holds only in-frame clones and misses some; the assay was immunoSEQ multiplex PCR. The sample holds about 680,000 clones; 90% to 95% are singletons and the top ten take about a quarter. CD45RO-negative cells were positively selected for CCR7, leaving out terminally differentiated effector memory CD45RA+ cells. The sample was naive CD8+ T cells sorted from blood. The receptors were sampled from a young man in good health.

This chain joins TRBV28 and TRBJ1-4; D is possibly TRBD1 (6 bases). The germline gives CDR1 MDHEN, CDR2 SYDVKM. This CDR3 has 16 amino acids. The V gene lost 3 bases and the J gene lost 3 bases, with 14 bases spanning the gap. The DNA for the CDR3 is TGTGCCAGCAGTTTTCGTACAGGGAGTGCTAATGAAAAACTGTTTTTT. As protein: CASSFRTGSANEKLFF. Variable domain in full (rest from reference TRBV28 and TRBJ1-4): DVKVTQSSRYLVKRTGEKVFLECVQDMDHENMFWYRQDPGLGLRLIYFSYDVKMKEKGDIPEGYSVSREKKERFSLILESASTNQTSMYLCASSFRTGSANEKLFFGSGTQLSVL.

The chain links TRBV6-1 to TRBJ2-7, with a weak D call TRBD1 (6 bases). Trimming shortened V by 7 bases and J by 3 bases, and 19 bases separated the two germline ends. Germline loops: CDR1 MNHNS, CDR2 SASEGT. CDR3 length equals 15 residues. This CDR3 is CASTKNRDTYYEQYF. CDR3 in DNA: TGTGCCAGCACAAAAAACCGGGACACTTACTACGAGCAGTACTTC.

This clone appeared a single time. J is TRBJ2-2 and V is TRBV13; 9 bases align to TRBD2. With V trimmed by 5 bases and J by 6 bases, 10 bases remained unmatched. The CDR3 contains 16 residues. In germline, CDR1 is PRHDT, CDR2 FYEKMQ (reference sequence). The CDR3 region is CASSPTGGRGAGELFF. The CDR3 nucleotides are TGTGCCAGCAGCCCCACTGGCGGGAGGGGGGCCGGGGAGCTGTTTTTT.

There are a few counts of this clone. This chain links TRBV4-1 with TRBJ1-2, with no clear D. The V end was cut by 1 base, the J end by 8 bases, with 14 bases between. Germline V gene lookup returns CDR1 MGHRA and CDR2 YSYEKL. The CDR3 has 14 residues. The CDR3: CASSQASQADGYTF. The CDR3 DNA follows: TGCGCCAGCAGCCAAGCCAGCCAGGCAGACGGCTACACCTTC.

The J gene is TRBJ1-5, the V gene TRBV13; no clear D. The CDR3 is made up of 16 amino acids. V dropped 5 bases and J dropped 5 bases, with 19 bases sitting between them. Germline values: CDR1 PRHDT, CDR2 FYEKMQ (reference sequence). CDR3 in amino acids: CASSPPHPGVDQPQHF. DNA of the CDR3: TGTGCCAGCAGCCCACCCCATCCAGGAGTGGATCAGCCCCAGCATTTT.

The CDR3: CASSESQGSYEQYF. The CDR3, as DNA: TGCGCCAGCAGTGAGTCGCAAGGCTCCTACGAGCAGTACTTC. The chain couples TRBV10-2 to TRBJ2-7; D not certain. Germline loops: CDR1 WSHSY, CDR2 SAAADI. V lost 0 bases to trimming and J lost 0 bases, with 6 bases between them. The CDR3 totals 14 residues.

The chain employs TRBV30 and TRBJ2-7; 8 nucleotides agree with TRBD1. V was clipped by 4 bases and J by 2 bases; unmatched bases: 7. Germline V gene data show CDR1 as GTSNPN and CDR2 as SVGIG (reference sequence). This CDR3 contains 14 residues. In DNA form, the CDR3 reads TGTGCCTGGATGACCGGGACAGGAGCCTACGAGCAGTACTTC. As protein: CAWMTGTGAYEQYF.

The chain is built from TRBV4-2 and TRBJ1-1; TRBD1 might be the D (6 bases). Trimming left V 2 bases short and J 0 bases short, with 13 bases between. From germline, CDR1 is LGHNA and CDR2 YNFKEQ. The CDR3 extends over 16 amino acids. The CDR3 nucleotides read TGTGCCAGCAGCCAAACTCAGGGGATTATGAACACTGAAGCTTTCTTT. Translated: CASSQTQGIMNTEAFF.

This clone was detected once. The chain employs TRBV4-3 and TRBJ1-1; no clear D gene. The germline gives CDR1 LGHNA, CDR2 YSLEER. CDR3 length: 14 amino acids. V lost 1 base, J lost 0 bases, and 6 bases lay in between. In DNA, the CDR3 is TGCGCCAGCAGCCAAGTGGCATTGAACACTGAAGCTTTCTTT. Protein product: CASSQVALNTEAFF.

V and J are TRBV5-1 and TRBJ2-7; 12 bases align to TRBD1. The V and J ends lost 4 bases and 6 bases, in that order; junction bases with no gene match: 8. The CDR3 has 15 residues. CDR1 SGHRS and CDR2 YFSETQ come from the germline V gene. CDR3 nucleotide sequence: TGCGCCAGCAGCACACCGGGACAGGGGGCGATCGAGCAGTACTTC. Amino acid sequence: CASSTPGQGAIEQYF.

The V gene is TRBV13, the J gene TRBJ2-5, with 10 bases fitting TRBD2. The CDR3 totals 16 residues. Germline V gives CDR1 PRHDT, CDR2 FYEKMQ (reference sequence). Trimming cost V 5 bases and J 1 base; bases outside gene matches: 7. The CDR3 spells CASSILAGVIQETQYF. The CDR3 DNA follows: TGTGCCAGCAGCATTCTAGCGGGAGTAATCCAAGAGACCCAGTACTTC.

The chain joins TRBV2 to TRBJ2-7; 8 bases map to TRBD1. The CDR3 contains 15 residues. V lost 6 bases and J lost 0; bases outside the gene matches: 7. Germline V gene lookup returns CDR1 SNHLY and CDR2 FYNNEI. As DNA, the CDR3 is TGTGCCAGCAGGGGGGAGACAGGGGTCTCCTACGAGCAGTACTTC. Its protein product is CASRGETGVSYEQYF.

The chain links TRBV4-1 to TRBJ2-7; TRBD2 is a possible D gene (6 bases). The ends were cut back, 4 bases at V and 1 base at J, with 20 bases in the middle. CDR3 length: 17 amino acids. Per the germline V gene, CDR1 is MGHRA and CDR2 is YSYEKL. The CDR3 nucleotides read TGCGCCAGCAGCCCTCAACCCAGCGCGGGATTTTCCTACGAGCAGTACTTC. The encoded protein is CASSPQPSAGFSYEQYF.